This section outlines one T cell receptor (beta chain) sequence together with its context. This entry comes from a study of spatial heterogeneity in lung cancer. Study at large: Sequenced follow-up PBMC samples came a median of roughly 2 years after resection, where available. Detection consistently captured more beta-chain sequences than alpha-chain sequences.

Germline loops: CDR1 MNHEY, CDR2 SVGEGT. There are 16 residues in the CDR3. Trimming took off 2 bases at V and 0 bases at J, with 10 bases between the two ends. Indicated time point: blood at routine non-recurrence follow-up after resection. Unsorted whole RNA samples from tumor, nontumor lung or frozen PBMC were sequenced. Every cDNA TCR molecule received its own unique molecular identifier. MiXCR was run by TCRdb on the 5' RACE reads, yielding one entry per CDR3 protein. The sample consists of about 120,000 distinct CDR3 sequences, 9% to 15% of them appearing once. The chain links TRBV6-2 or TRBV6-3 to TRBJ2-2, with a tentative D call TRBD2 (5 bases). This clonotype was obtained from a male donor with early-stage non-small cell lung cancer. Here the sequenced sample was PBMCs, taken at follow-up. The CDR3 loop reads CASSYAPGTNTGELFF. In DNA form, the CDR3 reads TGTGCCAGCAGTTACGCCCCGGGGACGAACACCGGGGAGCTGTTTTTT.